The present T cell receptor beta chain was sequenced within a study of technical replicates of blood from a few donors. Libraries were prepared by immunoSEQ multiplex PCR; TCRdb keeps only in-frame clonotypes and omits some of them. The sample carries 84,000 or so clones, 93% recorded once. Sequenced material: T cells isolated from PBMCs. The receptor was derived from a human donor in good health.

The CDR3 reads CASSLYRDPNTEAFF. In nucleotides, the CDR3 is TGTGCCAGCAGCCTCTACAGGGATCCGAACACTGAAGCTTTCTTT. This sequence joins TRBV14 and TRBJ1-1; D perhaps matches TRBD1 (6 bases). V dropped 4 bases and J dropped 1 base, with 13 bases sitting between them. The germline CDR1 and CDR2 sequences are SGHDN and FVKESK. The CDR3 spans 15 residues. Full variable domain (outside the CDR3, taken from reference TRBV14 and TRBJ1-1): EAGVTQFPSHSVIEKGQTVTLRCDPISGHDNLYWYRRVMGKEIKFLLHFVKESKQDESGMPNNRFLAERTGGTYSTLKVQPAELEDSGVYFCASSLYRDPNTEAFFGQGTRLTVV.